One T cell receptor (beta chain) is described in this entry. Its antigen remains unknown. TCR sequencing used cDNA made by reverse transcription of extracted RNA. Here immunoSEQ multiplex PCR was the method, and the copy in TCRdb shows in-frame clones only, minus some. The table records around 120,000 clones, 35% to 40% of them present only once. The ends were cut back, 0 bases at V and 0 bases at J, with 9 bases in the middle. Germline CDR1 and CDR2: SGHDT and YYEEEE. This CDR3 contains 16 residues. This specimen comes from a study of CD8+ T cells in alopecia areata. The study's findings and limits: Sharing of TCRs across patients appeared less clear than in mice, possibly for HLA-related reasons.

The sample comprised CD4+ T cells sorted from blood. The V call is TRBV5-6, the J call TRBJ2-2, with D perhaps given as TRBD1 or TRBD2 (6 bases each). The source of this sequence is a human donor with alopecia areata. In DNA form, the CDR3 reads TGTGCCAGCAGCTTGGCGGGGGCTCCGAACACCGGGGAGCTGTTTTTT. Translated: CASSLAGAPNTGELFF.